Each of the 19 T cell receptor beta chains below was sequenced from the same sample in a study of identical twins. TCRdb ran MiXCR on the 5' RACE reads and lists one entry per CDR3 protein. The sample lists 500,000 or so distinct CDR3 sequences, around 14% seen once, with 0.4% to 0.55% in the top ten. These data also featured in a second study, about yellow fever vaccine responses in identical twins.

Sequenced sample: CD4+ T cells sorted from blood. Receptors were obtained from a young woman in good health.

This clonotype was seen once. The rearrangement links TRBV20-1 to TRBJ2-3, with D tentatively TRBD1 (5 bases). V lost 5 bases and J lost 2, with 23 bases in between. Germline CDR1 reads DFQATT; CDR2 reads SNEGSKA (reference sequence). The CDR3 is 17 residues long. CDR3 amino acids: CSAPSRQGVWATDTQYF. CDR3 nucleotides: TGCAGTGCTCCATCCCGACAAGGGGTTTGGGCCACAGATACGCAGTATTTT.

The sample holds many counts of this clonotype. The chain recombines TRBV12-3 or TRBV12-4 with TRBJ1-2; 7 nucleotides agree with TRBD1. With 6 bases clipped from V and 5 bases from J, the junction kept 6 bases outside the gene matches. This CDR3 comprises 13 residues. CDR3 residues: CASRSRGLYGYTF. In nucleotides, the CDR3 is TGTGCCAGCAGATCCAGGGGGTTGTATGGCTACACCTTC.

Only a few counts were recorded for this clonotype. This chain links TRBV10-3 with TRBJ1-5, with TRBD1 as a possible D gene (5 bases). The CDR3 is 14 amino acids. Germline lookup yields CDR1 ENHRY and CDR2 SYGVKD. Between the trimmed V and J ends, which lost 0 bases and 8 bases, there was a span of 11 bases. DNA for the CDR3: TGTGCCATCAGTGAGTCGGCAGGGAATGAGCCCCAGCATTTT. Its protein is CAISESAGNEPQHF.

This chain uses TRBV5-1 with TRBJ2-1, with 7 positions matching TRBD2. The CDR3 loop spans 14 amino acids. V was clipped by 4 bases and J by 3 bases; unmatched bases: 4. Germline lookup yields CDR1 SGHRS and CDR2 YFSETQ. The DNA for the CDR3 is TGCGCCAGCAGCAATGGACTAGACTACAATGAGCAGTTCTTC. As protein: CASSNGLDYNEQFF.

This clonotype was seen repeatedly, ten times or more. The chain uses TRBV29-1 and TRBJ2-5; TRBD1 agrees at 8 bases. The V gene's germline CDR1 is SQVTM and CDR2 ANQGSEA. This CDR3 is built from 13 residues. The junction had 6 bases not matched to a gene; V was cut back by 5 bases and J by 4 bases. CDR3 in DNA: TGCAGCGTTCGACCACAGGGGGGAGAGACCCAGTACTTC. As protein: CSVRPQGGETQYF.

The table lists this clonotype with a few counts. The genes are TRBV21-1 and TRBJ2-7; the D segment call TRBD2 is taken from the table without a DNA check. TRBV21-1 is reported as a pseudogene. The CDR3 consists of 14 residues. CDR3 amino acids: CASSSDGLTYEQYF. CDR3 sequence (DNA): TGTGCCAGCAGCTCGGACGGCCTTACCTACGAGCAGTACTTC.

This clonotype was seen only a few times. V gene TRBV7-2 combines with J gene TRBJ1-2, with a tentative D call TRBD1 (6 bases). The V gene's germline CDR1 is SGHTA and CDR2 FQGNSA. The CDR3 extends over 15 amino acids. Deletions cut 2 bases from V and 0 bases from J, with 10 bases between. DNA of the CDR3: TGTGCCAGCAGCTTAAGGACAGCTTCTAACTATGGCTACACCTTC. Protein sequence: CASSLRTASNYGYTF.

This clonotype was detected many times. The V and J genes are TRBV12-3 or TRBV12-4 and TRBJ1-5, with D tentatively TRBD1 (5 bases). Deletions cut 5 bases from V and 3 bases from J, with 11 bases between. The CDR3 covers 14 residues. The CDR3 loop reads CASSVGDANQPQHF. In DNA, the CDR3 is TGTGCCAGCAGTGTTGGGGACGCCAATCAGCCCCAGCATTTT.

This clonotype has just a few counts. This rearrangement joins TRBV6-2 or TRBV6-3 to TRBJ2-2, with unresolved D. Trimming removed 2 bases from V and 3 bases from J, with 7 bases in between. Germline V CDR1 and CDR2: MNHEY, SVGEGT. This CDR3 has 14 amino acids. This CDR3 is CASSYRRYTGELFF. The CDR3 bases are TGTGCCAGCAGTTACCGGAGATACACCGGGGAGCTGTTTTTT.

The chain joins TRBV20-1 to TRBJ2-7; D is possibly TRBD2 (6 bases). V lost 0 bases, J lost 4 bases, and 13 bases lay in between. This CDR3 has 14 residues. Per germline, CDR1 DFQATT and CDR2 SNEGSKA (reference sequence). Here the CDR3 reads CSARDRRERYEQYF. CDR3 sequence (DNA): TGCAGTGCTAGAGATAGGCGGGAAAGGTACGAGCAGTACTTC.

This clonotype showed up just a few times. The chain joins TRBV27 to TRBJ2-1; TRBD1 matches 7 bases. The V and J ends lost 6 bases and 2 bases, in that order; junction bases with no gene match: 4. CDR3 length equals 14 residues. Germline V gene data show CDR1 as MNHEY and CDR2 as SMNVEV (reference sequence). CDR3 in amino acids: CASRNRGPYNEQFF. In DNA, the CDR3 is TGTGCCAGCAGAAACAGGGGCCCCTACAATGAGCAGTTCTTC.

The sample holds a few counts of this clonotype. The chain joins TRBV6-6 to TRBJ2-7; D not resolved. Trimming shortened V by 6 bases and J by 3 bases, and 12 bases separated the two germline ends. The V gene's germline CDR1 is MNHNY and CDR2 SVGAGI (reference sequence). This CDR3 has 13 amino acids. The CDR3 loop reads CASRERSLYEQYF. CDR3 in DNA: TGTGCCAGCAGGGAACGGAGCCTCTACGAGCAGTACTTC.

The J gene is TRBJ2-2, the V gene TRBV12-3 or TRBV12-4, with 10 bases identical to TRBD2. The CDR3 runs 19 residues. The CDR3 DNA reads TGTACCATCAGTTTAGCGCGTTTTAGCGGGAGGTTTAACACCGGGGAGCTGTTTTTT. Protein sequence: CTISLARFSGRFNTGELFF.

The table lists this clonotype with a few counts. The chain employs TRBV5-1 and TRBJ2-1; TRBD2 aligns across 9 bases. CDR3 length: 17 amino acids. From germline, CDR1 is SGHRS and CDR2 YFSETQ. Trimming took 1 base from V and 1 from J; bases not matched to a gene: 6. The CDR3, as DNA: TGCGCCAGCAGCTTGCTTGCTAGCGGGACTTCCTACAATGAGCAGTTCTTC. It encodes CASSLLASGTSYNEQFF.

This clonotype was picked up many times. The CDR3 sequence: CSALPSSTDTQYF. Written as DNA, the CDR3 is TGCAGTGCTCTACCGTCTAGCACAGATACGCAGTATTTT. The rearrangement links TRBV20-1 to TRBJ2-3; D ambiguous. Germline V gene sequence: CDR1 DFQATT, CDR2 SNEGSKA (reference sequence). The CDR3 has 13 residues. Trimming removed 5 bases at V and 0 bases at J, with 9 bases between.

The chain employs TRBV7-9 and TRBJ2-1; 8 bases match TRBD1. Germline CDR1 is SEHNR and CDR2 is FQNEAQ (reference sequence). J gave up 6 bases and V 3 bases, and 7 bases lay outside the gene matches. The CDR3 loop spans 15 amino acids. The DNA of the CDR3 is TGTGCCAGCAGCTTGTGGACAGGGTCGGCCAATGAGCAGTTCTTC. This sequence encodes CASSLWTGSANEQFF.

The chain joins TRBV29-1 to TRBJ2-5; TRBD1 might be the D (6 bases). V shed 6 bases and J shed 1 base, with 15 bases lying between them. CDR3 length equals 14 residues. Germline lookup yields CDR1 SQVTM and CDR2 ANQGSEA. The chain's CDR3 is CSVAGTPSQETQYF. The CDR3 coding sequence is TGCAGCGTGGCCGGGACACCCTCCCAAGAGACCCAGTACTTC.

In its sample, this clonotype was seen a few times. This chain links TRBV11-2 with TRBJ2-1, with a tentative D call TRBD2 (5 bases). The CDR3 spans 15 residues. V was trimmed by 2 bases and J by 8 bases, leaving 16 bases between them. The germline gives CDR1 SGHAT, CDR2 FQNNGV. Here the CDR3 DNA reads TGTGCCAGCAGCTTATCAAGAGGACTTGGGGATGAGCAGTTCTTC. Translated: CASSLSRGLGDEQFF.

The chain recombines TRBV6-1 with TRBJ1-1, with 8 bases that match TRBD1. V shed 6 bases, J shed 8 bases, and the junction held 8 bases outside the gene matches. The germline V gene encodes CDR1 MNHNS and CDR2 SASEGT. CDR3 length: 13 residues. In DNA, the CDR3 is TGTGCCAGCAGAAACGGACAGGGCCAAGAAGCTTTCTTT. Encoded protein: CASRNGQGQEAFF.